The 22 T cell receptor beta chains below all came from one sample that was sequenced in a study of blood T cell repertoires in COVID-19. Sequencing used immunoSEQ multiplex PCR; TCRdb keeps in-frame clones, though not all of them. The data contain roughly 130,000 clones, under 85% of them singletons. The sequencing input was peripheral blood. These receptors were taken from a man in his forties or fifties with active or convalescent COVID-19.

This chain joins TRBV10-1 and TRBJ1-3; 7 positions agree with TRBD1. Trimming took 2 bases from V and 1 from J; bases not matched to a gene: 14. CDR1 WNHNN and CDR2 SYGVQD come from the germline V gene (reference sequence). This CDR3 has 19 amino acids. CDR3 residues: CASSEDRVESRLSGNTIYF. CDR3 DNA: TGCGCCAGCAGTGAGGACAGGGTGGAATCGAGGCTTTCTGGAAACACCATATATTTT.

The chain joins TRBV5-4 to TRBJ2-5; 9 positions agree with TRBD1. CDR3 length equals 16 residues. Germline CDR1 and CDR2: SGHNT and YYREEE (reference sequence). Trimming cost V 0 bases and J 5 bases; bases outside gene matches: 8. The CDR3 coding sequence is TGTGCCAGCAGCTTGGGGGCCGGACAGGGGCAGGAGACCCAGTACTTC. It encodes CASSLGAGQGQETQYF.

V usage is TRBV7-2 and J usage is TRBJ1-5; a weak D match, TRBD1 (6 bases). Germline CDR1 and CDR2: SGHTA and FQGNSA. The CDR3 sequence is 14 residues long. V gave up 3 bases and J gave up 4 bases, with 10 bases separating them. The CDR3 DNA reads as TGTGCCAGCAGCTTCGGGACACTTAATCAGCCCCAGCATTTT. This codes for CASSFGTLNQPQHF.

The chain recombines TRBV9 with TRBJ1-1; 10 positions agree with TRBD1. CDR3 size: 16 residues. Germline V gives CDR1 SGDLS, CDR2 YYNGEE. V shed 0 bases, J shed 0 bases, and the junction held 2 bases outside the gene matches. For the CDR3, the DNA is TGTGCCAGCAGCGTAGGGGACAGGGGAATGAACACTGAAGCTTTCTTT. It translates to CASSVGDRGMNTEAFF.

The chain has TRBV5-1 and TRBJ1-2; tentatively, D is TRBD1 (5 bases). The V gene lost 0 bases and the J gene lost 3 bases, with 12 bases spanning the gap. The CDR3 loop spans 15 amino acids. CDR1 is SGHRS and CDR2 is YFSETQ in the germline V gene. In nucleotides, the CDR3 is TGCGCCAGCAGCTTGGGAGGCGGGGCTGACTATGGCTACACCTTC. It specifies CASSLGGGADYGYTF.

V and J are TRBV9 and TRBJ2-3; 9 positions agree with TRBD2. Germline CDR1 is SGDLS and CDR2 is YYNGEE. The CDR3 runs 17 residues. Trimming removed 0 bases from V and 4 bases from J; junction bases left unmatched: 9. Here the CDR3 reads CASSVDFTSGFADTQYF. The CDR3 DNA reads TGTGCCAGCAGCGTAGACTTTACTAGCGGGTTTGCAGATACGCAGTATTTT. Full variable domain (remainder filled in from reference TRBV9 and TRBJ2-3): DSGVTQTPKHLITATGQRVTLRCSPRSGDLSVYWYQQSLDQGLQFLIQYYNGEERAKGNILERFSAQQFPDLHSELNLSSLELGDSALYFCASSVDFTSGFADTQYFGPGTRLTVL.

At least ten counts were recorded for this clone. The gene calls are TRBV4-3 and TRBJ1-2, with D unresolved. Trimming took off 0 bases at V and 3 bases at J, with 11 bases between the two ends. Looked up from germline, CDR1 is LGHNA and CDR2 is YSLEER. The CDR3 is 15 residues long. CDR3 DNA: TGCGCCAGCAGCCAAGATCTTGGGAGGGACTATGGCTACACCTTC. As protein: CASSQDLGRDYGYTF.

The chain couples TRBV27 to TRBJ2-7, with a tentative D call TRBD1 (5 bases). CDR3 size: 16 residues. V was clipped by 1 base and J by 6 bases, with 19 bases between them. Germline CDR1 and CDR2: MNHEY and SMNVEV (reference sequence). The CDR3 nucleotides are TGTGCCAGCAGTTTATGGTCCCCAGCAGGGCCCCCCGAGCAGTACTTC. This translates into CASSLWSPAGPPEQYF.

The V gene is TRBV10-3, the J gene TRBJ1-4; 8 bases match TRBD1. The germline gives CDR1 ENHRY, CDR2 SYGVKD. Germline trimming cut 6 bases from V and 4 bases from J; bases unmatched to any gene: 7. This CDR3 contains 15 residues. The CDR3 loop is CAIRGETGDNEKLFF. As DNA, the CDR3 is TGTGCCATCAGAGGGGAGACAGGGGATAATGAAAAACTGTTTTTT.

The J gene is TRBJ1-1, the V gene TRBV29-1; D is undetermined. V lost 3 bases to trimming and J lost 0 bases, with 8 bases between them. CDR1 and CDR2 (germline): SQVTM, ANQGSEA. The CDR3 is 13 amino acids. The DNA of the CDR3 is TGCAGCGTTGATGCGGGGATGAACACTGAAGCTTTCTTT. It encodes CSVDAGMNTEAFF.

The CDR3 DNA follows: TGTGCCAGCAGTTCCATGACTGGGACAGCCCAAGAGACCCAGTACTTC. As protein: CASSSMTGTAQETQYF. This chain links TRBV27 with TRBJ2-5, with 7 positions matching TRBD1. The ends lost 4 bases at V and 1 base at J; junction bases unmatched: 9. The CDR3 sequence is 16 residues long. Germline values: CDR1 MNHEY, CDR2 SMNVEV (reference sequence).

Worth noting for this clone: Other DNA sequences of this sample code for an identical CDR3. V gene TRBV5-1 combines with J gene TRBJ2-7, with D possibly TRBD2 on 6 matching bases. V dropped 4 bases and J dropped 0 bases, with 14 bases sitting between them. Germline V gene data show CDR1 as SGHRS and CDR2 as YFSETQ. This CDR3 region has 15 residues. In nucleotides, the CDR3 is TGCGCCAGCAGCCTAGGAGGGACCAGCTCCTACGAGCAGTACTTC. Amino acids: CASSLGGTSSYEQYF.

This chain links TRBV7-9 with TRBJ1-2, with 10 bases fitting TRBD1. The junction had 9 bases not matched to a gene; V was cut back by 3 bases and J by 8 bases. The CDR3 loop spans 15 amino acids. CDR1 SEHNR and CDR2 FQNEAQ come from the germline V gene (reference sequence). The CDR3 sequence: CASSFHDGQGEGYTF. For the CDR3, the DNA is TGTGCCAGCAGCTTCCACGACGGACAGGGGGAAGGCTACACCTTC.

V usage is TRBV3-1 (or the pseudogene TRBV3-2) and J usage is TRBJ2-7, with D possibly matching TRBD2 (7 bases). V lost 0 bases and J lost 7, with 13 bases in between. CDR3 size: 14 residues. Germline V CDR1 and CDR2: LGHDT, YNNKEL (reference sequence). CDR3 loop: CASSQEGGVREQYF. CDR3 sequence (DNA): TGTGCCAGCAGCCAAGAAGGGGGGGTGCGGGAGCAGTACTTC.

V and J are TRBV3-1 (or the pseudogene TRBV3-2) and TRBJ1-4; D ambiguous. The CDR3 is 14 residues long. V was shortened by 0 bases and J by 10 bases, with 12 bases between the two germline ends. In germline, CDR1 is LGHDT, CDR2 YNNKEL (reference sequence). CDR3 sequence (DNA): TGTGCCAGCAGCCAAGATCAGACGCGGGGAAAACTGTTTTTT. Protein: CASSQDQTRGKLFF.

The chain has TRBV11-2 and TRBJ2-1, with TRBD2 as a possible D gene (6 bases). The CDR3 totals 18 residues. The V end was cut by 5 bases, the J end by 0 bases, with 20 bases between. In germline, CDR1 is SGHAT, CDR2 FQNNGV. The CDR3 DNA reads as TGTGCCAGCAGCCTAAGTCCCGGGGAGGAGAGCTCCTACAATGAGCAGTTCTTC. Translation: CASSLSPGEESSYNEQFF.

CDR3 protein: CASSIVPRGWGEEKLFF. Written as DNA, the CDR3 is TGTGCCAGTAGTATTGTTCCGCGGGGCTGGGGAGAGGAAAAACTGTTTTTT. The V gene is TRBV19, the J gene TRBJ1-4, with a tentative D call TRBD1 (5 bases). The germline V gene encodes CDR1 LNHDA and CDR2 SQIVND (reference sequence). V was pared by 3 bases and J by 8 bases, with 22 bases between. The CDR3 has 17 amino acids.

In nucleotides, the CDR3 is TGTGCCAGTTCCAACAGGGAAATGACTGAAGCTTTCTTT. Encoded protein: CASSNREMTEAFF. The chain carries TRBV18 and TRBJ1-1; tentative D call: TRBD1 (6 bases). CDR3 length equals 13 residues. Trimming cost V 9 bases and J 5 bases, with 16 bases left between them. Germline lookup yields CDR1 KGHSH and CDR2 LQKENI.

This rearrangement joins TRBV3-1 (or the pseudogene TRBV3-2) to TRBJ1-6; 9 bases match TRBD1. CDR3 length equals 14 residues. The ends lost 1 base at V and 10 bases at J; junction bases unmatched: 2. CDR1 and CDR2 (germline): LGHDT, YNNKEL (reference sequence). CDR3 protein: CASSQGGTGSPLHF. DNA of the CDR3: TGTGCCAGCAGCCAAGGAGGGACAGGGTCACCCCTCCACTTT.

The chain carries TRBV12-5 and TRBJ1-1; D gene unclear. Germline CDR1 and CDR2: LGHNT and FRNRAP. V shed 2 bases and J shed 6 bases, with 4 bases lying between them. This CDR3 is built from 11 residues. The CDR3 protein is CASGLRAEAFF. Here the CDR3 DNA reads TGTGCTAGTGGTTTGAGAGCTGAAGCTTTCTTT. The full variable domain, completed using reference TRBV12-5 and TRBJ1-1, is DARVTQTPRHKVTEMGQEVTMRCQPILGHNTVFWYRQTMMQGLELLAYFRNRAPLDDSGMPKDRFSAEMPDATLATLKIQPSEPRDSAVYFCASGLRAEAFFGQGTRLTVV.

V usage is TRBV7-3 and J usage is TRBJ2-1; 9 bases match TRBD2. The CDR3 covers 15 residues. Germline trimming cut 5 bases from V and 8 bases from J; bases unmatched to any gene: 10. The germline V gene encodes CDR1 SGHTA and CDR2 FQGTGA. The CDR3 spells CASSEVVAGVDEQFF. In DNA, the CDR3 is TGTGCCAGCAGCGAGGTGGTAGCGGGGGTGGATGAGCAGTTCTTC. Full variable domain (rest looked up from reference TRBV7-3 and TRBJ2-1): GAGVSQTPSNKVTEKGKYVELRCDPISGHTALYWYRQSLGQGPEFLIYFQGTGAADDSGLPNDRFFAVRPEGSVSTLKIQRTERGDSAVYLCASSEVVAGVDEQFFGPGTRLTVL.

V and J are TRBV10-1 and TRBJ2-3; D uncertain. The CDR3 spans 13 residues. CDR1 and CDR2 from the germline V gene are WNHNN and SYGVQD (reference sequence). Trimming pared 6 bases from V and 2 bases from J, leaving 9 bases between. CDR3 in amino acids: CASSAQNTDTQYF. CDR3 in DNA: TGCGCCAGCAGCGCACAGAACACAGATACGCAGTATTTT.